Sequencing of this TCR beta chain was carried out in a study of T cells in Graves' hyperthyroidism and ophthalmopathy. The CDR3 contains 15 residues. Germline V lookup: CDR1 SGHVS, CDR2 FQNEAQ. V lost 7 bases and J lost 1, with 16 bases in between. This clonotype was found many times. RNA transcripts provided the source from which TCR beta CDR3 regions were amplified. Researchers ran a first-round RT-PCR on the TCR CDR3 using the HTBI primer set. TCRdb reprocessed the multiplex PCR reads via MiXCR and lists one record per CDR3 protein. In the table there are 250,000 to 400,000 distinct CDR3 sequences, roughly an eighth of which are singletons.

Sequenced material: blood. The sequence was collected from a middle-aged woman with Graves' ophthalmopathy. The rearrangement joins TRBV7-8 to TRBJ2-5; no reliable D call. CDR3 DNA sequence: TGTGCCAGCACCGCCGGGCTGGGCGGCCAAGAGACCCAGTACTTC. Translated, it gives CASTAGLGGQETQYF.